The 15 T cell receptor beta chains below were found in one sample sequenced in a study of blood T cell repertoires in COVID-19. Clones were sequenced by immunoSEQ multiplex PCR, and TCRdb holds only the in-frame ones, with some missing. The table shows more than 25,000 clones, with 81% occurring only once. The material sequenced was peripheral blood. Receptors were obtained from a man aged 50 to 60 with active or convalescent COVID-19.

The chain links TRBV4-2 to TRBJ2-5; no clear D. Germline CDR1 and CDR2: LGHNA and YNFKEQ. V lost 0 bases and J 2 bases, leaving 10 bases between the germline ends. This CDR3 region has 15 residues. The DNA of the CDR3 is TGTGCCAGCAGCCAAGAAGGTGGCGGTCAAGAGACCCAGTACTTC. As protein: CASSQEGGGQETQYF.

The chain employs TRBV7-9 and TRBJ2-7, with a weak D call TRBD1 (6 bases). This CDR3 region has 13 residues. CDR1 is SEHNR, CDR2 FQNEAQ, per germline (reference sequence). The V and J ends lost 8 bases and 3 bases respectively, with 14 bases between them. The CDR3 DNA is TGTGCCAGCGACCAAGGACAGAACTACGAGCAGTACTTC. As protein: CASDQGQNYEQYF.

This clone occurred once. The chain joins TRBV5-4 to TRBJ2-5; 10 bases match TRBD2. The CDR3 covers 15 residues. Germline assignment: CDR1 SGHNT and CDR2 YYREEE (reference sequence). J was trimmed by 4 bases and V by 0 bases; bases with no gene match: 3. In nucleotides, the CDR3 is TGTGCCAGCAGCTTGGATCGGACTAGCGGAGAGACCCAGTACTTC. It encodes CASSLDRTSGETQYF.

CDR3 amino acids: CASSYNRNQPQHF. The CDR3 DNA is TGTGCCAGCAGTTATAACCGGAATCAGCCCCAGCATTTT. The V and J genes are TRBV2 and TRBJ1-5; D is unclear. The CDR3 covers 13 residues. Germline lookup yields CDR1 SNHLY and CDR2 FYNNEI. V lost 5 bases to trimming and J lost 4 bases, with 9 bases between them.

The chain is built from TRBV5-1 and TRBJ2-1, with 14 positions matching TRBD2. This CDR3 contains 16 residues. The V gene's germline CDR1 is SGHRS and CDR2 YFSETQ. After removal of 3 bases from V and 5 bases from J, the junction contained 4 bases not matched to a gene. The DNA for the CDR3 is TGCGCCAGCAGCTCCGGACTAGCGGGAGGTAACAATGAGCAGTTCTTC. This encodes CASSSGLAGGNNEQFF.

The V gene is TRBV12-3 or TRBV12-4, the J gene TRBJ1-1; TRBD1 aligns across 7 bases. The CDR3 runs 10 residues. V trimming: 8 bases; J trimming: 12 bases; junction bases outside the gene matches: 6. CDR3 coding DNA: TGTGCCAGCCTAGGGACAGTGCCTTTCTTT. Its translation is CASLGTVPFF.

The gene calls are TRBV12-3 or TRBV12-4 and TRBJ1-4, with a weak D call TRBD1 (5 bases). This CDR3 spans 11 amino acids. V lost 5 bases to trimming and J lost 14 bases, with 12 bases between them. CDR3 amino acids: CASSVAGWLFF. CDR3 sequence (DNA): TGTGCCAGCAGTGTGGCAGGGTGGCTGTTTTTT.

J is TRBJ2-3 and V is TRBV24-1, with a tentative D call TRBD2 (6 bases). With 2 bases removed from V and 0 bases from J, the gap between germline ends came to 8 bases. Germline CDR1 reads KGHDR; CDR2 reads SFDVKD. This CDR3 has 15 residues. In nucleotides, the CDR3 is TGTGCCACCAGTGATTCAGGGACTAGCACAGATACGCAGTATTTT. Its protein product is CATSDSGTSTDTQYF.

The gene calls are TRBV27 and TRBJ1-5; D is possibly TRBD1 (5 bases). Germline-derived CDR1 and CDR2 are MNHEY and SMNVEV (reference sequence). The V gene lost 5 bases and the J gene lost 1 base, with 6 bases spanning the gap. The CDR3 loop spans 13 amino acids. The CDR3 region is CASSRQSNQPQHF. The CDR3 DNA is TGTGCCAGCAGTCGACAGAGCAATCAGCCCCAGCATTTT.

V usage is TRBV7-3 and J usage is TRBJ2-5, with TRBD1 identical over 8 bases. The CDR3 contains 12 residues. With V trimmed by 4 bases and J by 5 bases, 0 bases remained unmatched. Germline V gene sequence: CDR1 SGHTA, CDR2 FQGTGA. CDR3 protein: CASSWTGETQYF. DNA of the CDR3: TGTGCCAGCAGCTGGACAGGGGAGACCCAGTACTTC.

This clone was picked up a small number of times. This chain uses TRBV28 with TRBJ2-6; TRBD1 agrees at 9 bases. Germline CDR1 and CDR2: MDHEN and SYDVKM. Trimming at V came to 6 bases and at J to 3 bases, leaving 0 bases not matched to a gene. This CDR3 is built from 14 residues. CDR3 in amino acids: CASRDRGGANVLTF. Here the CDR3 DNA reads TGTGCCAGCAGGGACAGGGGTGGGGCCAACGTCCTGACTTTC.

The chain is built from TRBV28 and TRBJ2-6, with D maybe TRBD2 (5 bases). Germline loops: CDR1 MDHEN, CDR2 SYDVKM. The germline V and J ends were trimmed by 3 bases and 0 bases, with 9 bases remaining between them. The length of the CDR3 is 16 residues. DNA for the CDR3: TGTGCCAGCAGTTTGCCCCGGGACTCTGGGGCCAACGTCCTGACTTTC. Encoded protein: CASSLPRDSGANVLTF. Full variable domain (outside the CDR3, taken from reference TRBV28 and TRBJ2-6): DVKVTQSSRYLVKRTGEKVFLECVQDMDHENMFWYRQDPGLGLRLIYFSYDVKMKEKGDIPEGYSVSREKKERFSLILESASTNQTSMYLCASSLPRDSGANVLTFGAGSRLTVL.

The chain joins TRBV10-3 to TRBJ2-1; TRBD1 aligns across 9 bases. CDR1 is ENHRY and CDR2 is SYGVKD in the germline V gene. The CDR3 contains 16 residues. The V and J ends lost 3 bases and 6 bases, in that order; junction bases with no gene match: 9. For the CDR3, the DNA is TGTGCCATCAGTGACTATACAGGGGGCGCGGGCAATGAGCAGTTCTTC. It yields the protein CAISDYTGGAGNEQFF.

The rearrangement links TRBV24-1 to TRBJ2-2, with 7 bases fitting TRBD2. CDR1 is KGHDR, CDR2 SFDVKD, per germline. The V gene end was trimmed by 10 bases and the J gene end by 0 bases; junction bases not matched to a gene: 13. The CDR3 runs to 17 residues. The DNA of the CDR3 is TGTGCCACGGGTAGGAGCGGGAAAGGTGCGAACACCGGGGAGCTGTTTTTT. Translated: CATGRSGKGANTGELFF.

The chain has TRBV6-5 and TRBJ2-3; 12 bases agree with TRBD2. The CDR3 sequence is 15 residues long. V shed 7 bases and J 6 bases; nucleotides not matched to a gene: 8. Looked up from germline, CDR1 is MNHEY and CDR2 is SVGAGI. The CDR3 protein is CASTQTSGRSDTQYF. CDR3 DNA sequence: TGTGCCAGCACCCAGACTAGCGGGAGATCCGATACGCAGTATTTT.